A selection of T cell receptor beta chains follows, all from one sample in a study of regulatory T cells in long-lasting Graves disease. Each CDR3 protein is one row after TCRdb ran MiXCR on the multiplex PCR reads. The sample consists of about 470,000 distinct CDR3 sequences, roughly 20% of them appearing once. This specimen consisted of peripheral blood mononuclear cells (PBMCs), obtained when the disease was refractory, from a patient treated with antithyroid drugs. The receptor set was obtained from a female donor with Graves disease. Each CDR3 is given with its conserved first and last residue. The D gene is left open where the match is weak. The size field is filled for only some rows; it gives once, few, many or a size class.

d_gene,abundance,v_gene,j_gene,CDR3aa,CDR3nt
.,many,TRBV6-1,TRBJ2-7,CASSGWDEQYF,TGTGCCAGCAGTGGGTGGGACGAGCAGTACTTC
.,many,TRBV29-1,TRBJ1-2,CSVVRGYTF,TGCAGCGTTGTTCGTGGCTACACCTTC
.,many,TRBV2,TRBJ2-5,CASSENEKTQYF,TGTGCCAGCAGTGAAAACGAAAAGACCCAGTACTTC
.,few,TRBV25-1,TRBJ1-6,CASSETTGINSPLHF,TGTGCCAGCAGTGAAACTACAGGGATTAATTCACCCCTCCACTTT
TRBD2,many,TRBV7-2,TRBJ2-7,CASSPLAVRDEQYF,TGTGCCAGCAGCCCGCTAGCGGTTAGGGACGAGCAGTACTTC
.,many,TRBV6-2/TRBV6-3,TRBJ2-7,CASSYRGSYEQYF,TGTGCCAGCAGTTATCGAGGTTCCTACGAGCAGTACTTC
.,.,TRBV19,TRBJ1-2,CASSMPRGNYGYTF,TGTGCCAGTAGTATGCCCAGGGGTAACTATGGCTACACCTTC
TRBD1,.,TRBV20-1,TRBJ2-4,CSASPDREAKNIQYF,TGCAGTGCTAGCCCGGACAGGGAGGCCAAAAACATTCAGTACTTC
.,many,TRBV2,TRBJ1-1,CASSEARRSTEAFF,TGTGCCAGCAGTGAAGCTCGAAGAAGCACTGAAGCTTTCTTT
TRBD2,.,TRBV6-1,TRBJ2-1,CASAALAGGYNEQFF,TGTGCCAGTGCCGCACTAGCGGGAGGATACAATGAGCAGTTCTTC
.,many,TRBV6-1,TRBJ1-3,CASKGGRGAARGNTIYF,TGTGCCAGCAAGGGAGGCCGAGGGGCTGCACGTGGAAACACCATATATTTT
.,many,TRBV7-6,TRBJ2-5,CASSLVAEQYQETQYF,TGTGCCAGCAGCTTAGTTGCAGAACAGTACCAAGAGACCCAGTACTTC
TRBD1,.,TRBV14,TRBJ1-5,CASSQAGGFQPQHF,TGTGCCAGCAGCCAGGCAGGGGGCTTTCAGCCCCAGCATTTT
.,.,TRBV5-5,TRBJ2-1,CASSPSTLREMANEQFF,TGTGCCAGCAGCCCGAGTACGTTGCGGGAAATGGCGAATGAGCAGTTCTTC
.,many,TRBV5-4,TRBJ1-2,CASSLGTGADGYTF,TGTGCCAGCAGCTTAGGAACGGGGGCGGATGGCTACACCTTC
.,few,TRBV6-2/TRBV6-3,TRBJ2-7,CASSYRPELRNEQYF,TGTGCCAGCAGTTATCGGCCGGAGCTTAGGAACGAGCAGTACTTC
TRBD1,.,TRBV9,TRBJ2-4,CASSVDGTGNIQYF,TGTGCCAGCAGCGTAGATGGGACAGGGAACATTCAGTACTTC
.,few,TRBV4-1,TRBJ1-1,CASSQDREAAEAFF,TGCGCCAGCAGCCAAGATAGGGAAGCGGCTGAAGCTTTCTTT
.,many,TRBV29-1,TRBJ1-1,CSVGRTAEAFF,TGCAGCGTTGGTCGAACGGCTGAAGCTTTCTTT
.,many,TRBV29-1,TRBJ2-7,CSVEAGYEQYF,TGCAGCGTTGAAGCGGGGTACGAGCAGTACTTC
.,many,TRBV10-1,TRBJ2-7,CASSDGEGSAYEQYF,TGCGCCAGCAGTGATGGGGAAGGGTCGGCGTACGAGCAGTACTTC
.,many,TRBV6-1,TRBJ1-1,CASIPAGMNTEAFF,TGTGCCAGCATTCCAGCCGGCATGAACACTGAAGCTTTCTTT
.,many,TRBV20-1,TRBJ2-2,CSASERLAAGELFF,TGCAGTGCTAGCGAGCGGTTGGCAGCCGGGGAGCTGTTTTTT
TRBD1,.,TRBV7-9,TRBJ1-1,CASKTGRDTEAFF,TGTGCCAGCAAGACAGGGCGGGACACTGAAGCTTTCTTT
.,many,TRBV28,TRBJ1-1,CATIIDGTEAFF,TGTGCCACCATAATCGATGGCACTGAAGCTTTCTTT
TRBD2,many,TRBV28,TRBJ2-7,CASSPGGDPYEQYF,TGTGCCAGCAGTCCCGGGGGGGACCCCTACGAGCAGTACTTC
TRBD1,many,TRBV5-1,TRBJ1-1,CASSLGGQGNTEAFF,TGTGCCAGCAGCTTAGGTGGACAGGGGAACACTGAAGCTTTCTTT
.,few,TRBV20-1,TRBJ2-7,CSAIGALLSYEQYF,TGCAGTGCTATTGGGGCCCTCCTATCCTACGAGCAGTACTTC
.,few,TRBV6-5,TRBJ2-1,CASSYVADGGYNEQFF,TGTGCCAGCAGTTACGTGGCTGACGGGGGTTACAATGAGCAGTTCTTC
.,.,TRBV13,TRBJ2-4,CASSFLASQNIQYF,TGTGCCAGCAGCTTCCTAGCGAGTCAAAACATTCAGTACTTC
.,many,TRBV20-1,TRBJ2-2,CSARRGANLGATGELFF,TGCAGTGCTAGAAGGGGTGCCAACTTAGGGGCCACCGGGGAGCTGTTTTTT
.,many,TRBV12-3/TRBV12-4,TRBJ2-7,CASSNTAGYEQYF,TGTGCCAGCAGCAATACGGCCGGCTACGAGCAGTACTTC
TRBD2,.,TRBV13,TRBJ2-7,CVSTPGLAGIYEQYF,TGTGTCAGCACCCCAGGACTAGCGGGTATCTACGAGCAGTACTTC
TRBD1,.,TRBV11-2,TRBJ2-2,CASSSNRGQGLTGELFF,TGTGCCAGCAGCTCCAACAGGGGACAGGGGCTGACCGGGGAGCTGTTTTTT
TRBD2,.,TRBV3-1,TRBJ2-7,CASSRGTSGSSYEQYF,TGTGCCAGCAGCAGAGGGACTAGCGGGAGCTCCTACGAGCAGTACTTC
TRBD2,few,TRBV7-3,TRBJ2-3,CASSPSGMGTDTQYF,TGTGCCAGCAGCCCCAGCGGGATGGGCACAGATACGCAGTATTTT
.,many,TRBV15,TRBJ1-6,CATSSRRTDYSSPLHF,TGTGCCACCAGCTCCCGCCGGACGGACTACTCTTCACCCCTCCACTTT
.,.,TRBV7-3,TRBJ2-3,CASSLSDPTDTQYF,TGTGCCAGCAGCTTATCCGACCCGACGGATACGCAGTATTTT
.,.,TRBV20-1,TRBJ2-5,CSARDGPPQETQYF,TGCAGTGCTAGAGATGGACCCCCCCAAGAGACCCAGTACTTC
TRBD1,.,TRBV4-1,TRBJ2-2,CASRHGQANTGELFF,TGCGCCAGCAGGCATGGACAGGCGAACACCGGGGAGCTGTTTTTT
TRBD1,.,TRBV29-1,TRBJ2-7,CSVARTGDGEQYF,TGCAGCGTCGCACGGACAGGGGATGGCGAGCAGTACTTC
.,.,TRBV7-2,TRBJ2-7,CASSLGGTPAYEQYF,TGTGCCAGCAGCTTAGGGGGGACTCCAGCCTACGAGCAGTACTTC
.,many,TRBV28,TRBJ1-1,CASSFSRTEAFF,TGTGCCAGCAGCTTCAGCCGGACAGAAGCTTTCTTT
.,few,TRBV10-3,TRBJ2-7,CAISEGTDYEQYF,TGTGCCATCAGTGAGGGGACCGACTACGAGCAGTACTTC
.,many,TRBV7-2,TRBJ1-2,CASSLRHRTNYGYTF,TGTGCCAGCAGCCTACGACATAGAACAAACTATGGCTACACCTTC
.,few,TRBV7-2,TRBJ2-2,CASSSQGVAGELFF,TGTGCCAGCAGCTCACAGGGAGTGGCCGGGGAGCTGTTTTTT
.,few,TRBV30,TRBJ2-7,CAWMPNREKNYEQYF,TGTGCCTGGATGCCGAACAGGGAAAAAAACTACGAGCAGTACTTC
TRBD1,.,TRBV7-9,TRBJ2-7,CASSFGQGEVREQYF,TGTGCCAGCAGCTTCGGACAGGGGGAGGTTCGCGAGCAGTACTTC
.,.,TRBV29-1,TRBJ2-2,CSVDLLGMNTGELFF,TGCAGCGTTGACCTTTTGGGAATGAACACCGGGGAGCTGTTTTTT
TRBD1,few,TRBV28,TRBJ1-4,CASSPGGTNEKLFF,TGTGCCAGCAGCCCAGGGGGGACTAATGAAAAACTGTTTTTT
TRBD1,many,TRBV6-2/TRBV6-3,TRBJ1-5,CASSYATGGGSNQPQHF,TGTGCCAGCAGTTACGCAACAGGGGGCGGGAGCAATCAGCCCCAGCATTTT
.,many,TRBV7-7,TRBJ2-7,CASSYRDNSYEQYF,TGTGCTAGCAGCTACCGGGACAACTCCTACGAGCAGTACTTC